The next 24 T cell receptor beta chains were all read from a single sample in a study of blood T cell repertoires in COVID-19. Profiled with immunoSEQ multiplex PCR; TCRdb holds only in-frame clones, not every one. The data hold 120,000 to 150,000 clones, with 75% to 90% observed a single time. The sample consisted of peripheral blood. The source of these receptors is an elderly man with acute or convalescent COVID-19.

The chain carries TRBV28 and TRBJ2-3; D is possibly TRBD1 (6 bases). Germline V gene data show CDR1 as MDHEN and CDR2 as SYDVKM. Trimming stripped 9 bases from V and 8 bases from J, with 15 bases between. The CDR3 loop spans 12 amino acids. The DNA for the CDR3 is TGTGCCAGTCATACAGGGAAGGCTACGCAGTATTTT. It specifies CASHTGKATQYF.

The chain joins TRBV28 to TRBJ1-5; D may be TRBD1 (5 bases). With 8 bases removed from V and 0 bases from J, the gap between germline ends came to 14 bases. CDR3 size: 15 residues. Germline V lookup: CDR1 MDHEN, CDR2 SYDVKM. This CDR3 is CASRTGWDSNQPQHF. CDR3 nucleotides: TGTGCCAGCCGTACAGGATGGGATAGCAATCAGCCCCAGCATTTT.

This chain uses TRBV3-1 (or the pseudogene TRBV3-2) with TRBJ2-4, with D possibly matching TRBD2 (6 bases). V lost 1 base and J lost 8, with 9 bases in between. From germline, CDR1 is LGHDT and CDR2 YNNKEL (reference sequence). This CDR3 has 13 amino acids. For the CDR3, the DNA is TGTGCCAGCAGCCAAGGACTAGGGGACATTCAGTACTTC. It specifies CASSQGLGDIQYF.

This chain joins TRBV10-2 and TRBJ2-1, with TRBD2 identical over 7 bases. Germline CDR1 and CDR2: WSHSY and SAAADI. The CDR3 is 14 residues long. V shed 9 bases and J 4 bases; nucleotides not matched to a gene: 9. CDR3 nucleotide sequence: TGCGCCAGTGCTAAAACGGGAGGTTACAATGAGCAGTTCTTC. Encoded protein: CASAKTGGYNEQFF.

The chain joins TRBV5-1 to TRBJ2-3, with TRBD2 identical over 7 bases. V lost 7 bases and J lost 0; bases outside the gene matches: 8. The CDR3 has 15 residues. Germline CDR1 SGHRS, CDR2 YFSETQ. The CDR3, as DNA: TGCGCCAGCGGATTGGACGGGGGGAGCACAGATACGCAGTATTTT. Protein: CASGLDGGSTDTQYF.

CDR3 DNA: TGTGCCAGCAGCTTGCCCCTAGCGGGCGCGAACACCGGGGAGCTGTTTTTT. Its protein is CASSLPLAGANTGELFF. The V and J genes are TRBV9 and TRBJ2-2; 8 positions agree with TRBD2. This CDR3 is 17 amino acids long. Trimming took 4 bases from V and 0 from J; bases not matched to a gene: 8. Germline V gives CDR1 SGDLS, CDR2 YYNGEE.

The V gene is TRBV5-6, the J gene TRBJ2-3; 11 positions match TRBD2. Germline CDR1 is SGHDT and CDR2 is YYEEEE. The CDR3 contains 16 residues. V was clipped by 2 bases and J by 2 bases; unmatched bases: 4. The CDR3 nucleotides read TGTGCCAGCAGCTTACTAGCGGGGGAGTACACAGATACGCAGTATTTT. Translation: CASSLLAGEYTDTQYF. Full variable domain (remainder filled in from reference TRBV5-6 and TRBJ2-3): DAGVTQSPTHLIKTRGQQVTLRCSPKSGHDTVSWYQQALGQGPQFIFQYYEEEERQRGNFPDRFSGHQFPNYSSELNVNALLLGDSALYLCASSLLAGEYTDTQYFGPGTRLTVL.

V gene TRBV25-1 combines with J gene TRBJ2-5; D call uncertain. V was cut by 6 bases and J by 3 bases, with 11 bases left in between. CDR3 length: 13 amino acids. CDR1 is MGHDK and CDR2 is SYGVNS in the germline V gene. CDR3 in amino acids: CASSSGSKETQYF. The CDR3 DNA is TGTGCCAGCAGCTCCGGGTCCAAAGAGACCCAGTACTTC.

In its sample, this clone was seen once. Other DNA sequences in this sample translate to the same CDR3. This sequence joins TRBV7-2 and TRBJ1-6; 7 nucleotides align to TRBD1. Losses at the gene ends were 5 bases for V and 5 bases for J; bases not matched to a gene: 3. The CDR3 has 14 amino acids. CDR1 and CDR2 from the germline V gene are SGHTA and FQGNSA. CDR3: CASSPQGDNSPLHF. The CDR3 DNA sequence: TGTGCCAGCAGCCCGCAGGGGGATAATTCACCCCTCCACTTT.

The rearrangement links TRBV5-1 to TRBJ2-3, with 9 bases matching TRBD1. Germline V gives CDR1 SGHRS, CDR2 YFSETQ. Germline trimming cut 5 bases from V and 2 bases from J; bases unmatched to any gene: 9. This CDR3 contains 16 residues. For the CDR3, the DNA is TGCGCCAGCAGATCCCTCCGGACAGGGGTCACAGATACGCAGTATTTT. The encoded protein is CASRSLRTGVTDTQYF.

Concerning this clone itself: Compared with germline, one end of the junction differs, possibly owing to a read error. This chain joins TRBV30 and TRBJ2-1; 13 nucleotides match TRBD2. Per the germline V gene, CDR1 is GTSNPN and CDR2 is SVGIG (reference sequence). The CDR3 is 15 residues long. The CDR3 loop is CAWRRLTSGGPRVVF. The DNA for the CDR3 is TGTGCCTGGAGACGCTTGACTAGCGGGGGGCCTAGAGTGGTCTTC. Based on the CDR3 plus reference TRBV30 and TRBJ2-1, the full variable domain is SQTIHQWPATLVQPVGSPLSLECTVEGTSNPNLYWYRQAAGRGLQLLFYSVGIGQISSEVPQNLSASRPQDRQFILSSKKLLLSDSGFYLCAWRRLTSGGPRVVFGPGTRLTVL.

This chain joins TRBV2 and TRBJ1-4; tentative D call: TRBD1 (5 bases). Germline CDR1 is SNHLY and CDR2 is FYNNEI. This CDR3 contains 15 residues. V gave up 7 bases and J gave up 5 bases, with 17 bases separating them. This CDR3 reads CASNILGTANEKLFF. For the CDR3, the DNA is TGTGCCAGCAACATCCTGGGGACTGCAAATGAAAAACTGTTTTTT.

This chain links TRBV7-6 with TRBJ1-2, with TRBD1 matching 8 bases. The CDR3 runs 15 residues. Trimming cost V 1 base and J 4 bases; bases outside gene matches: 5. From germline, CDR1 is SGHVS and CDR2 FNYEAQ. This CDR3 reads CASSLGQGASYGYTF. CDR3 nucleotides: TGTGCCAGCAGCTTAGGGCAGGGGGCGTCCTATGGCTACACCTTC.

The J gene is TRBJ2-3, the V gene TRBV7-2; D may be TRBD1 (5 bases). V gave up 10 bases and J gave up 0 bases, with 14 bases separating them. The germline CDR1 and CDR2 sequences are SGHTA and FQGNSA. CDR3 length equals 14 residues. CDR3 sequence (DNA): TGTGCCACCAGGGTGGCAGGGAGCACAGATACGCAGTATTTT. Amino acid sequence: CATRVAGSTDTQYF.

CDR3: CASSQAGQGKNIQYF. CDR3 DNA sequence: TGCGCCAGCAGCCAAGCTGGACAGGGCAAAAACATTCAGTACTTC. The rearrangement uses TRBV4-1 and TRBJ2-4, with TRBD1 identical over 8 bases. The CDR3 is made up of 15 amino acids. V shed 1 base, J shed 3 bases, and the junction held 2 bases outside the gene matches. Germline values: CDR1 MGHRA, CDR2 YSYEKL.

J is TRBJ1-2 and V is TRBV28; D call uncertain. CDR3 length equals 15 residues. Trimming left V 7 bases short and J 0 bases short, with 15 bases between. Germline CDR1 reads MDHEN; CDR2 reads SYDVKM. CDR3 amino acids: CASTLDGLANYGYTF. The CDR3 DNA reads TGTGCCAGCACCCTCGACGGGTTAGCTAACTATGGCTACACCTTC.

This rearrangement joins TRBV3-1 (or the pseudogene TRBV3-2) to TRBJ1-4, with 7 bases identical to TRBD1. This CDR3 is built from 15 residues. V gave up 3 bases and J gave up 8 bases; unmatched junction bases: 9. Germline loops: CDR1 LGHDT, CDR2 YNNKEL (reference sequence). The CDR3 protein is CASSHNPGGGEKLFF. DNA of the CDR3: TGTGCCAGCAGCCATAATCCCGGAGGGGGCGAAAAACTGTTTTTT.

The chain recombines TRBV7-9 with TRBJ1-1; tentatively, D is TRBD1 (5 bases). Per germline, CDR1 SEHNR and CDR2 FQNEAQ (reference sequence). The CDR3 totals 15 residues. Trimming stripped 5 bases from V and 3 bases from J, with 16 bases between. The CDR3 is CASSQKLWGDTEAFF. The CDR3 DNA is TGTGCCAGCAGCCAAAAGTTGTGGGGGGACACTGAAGCTTTCTTT.

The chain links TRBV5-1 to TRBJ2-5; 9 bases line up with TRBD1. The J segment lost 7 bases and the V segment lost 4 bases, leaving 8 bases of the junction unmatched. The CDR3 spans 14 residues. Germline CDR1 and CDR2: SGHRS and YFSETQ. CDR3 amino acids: CASSPGTGYPTQYF. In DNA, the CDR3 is TGCGCCAGCAGCCCCGGGACAGGGTATCCGACCCAGTACTTC. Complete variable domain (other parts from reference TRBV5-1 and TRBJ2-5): KAGVTQTPRYLIKTRGQQVTLSCSPISGHRSVSWYQQTPGQGLQFLFEYFSETQRNKGNFPGRFSGRQFSNSRSEMNVSTLELGDSALYLCASSPGTGYPTQYFGPGTRLLVL.

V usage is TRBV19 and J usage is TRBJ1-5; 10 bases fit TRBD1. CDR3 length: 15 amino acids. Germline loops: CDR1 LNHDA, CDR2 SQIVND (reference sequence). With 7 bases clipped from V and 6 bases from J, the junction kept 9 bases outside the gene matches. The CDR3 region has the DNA TGTGCCAGTAAACGACAGGGGGCGGTTGGTCAGCCCCAGCATTTT. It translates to CASKRQGAVGQPQHF.

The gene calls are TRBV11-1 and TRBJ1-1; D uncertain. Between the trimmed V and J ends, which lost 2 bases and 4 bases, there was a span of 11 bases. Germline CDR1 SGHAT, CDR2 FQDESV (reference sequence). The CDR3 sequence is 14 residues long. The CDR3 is CASSLFGRSTEAFF. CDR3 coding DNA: TGTGCCAGCAGCTTATTCGGGAGGAGCACTGAAGCTTTCTTT. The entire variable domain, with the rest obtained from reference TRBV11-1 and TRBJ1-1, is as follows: EAEVAQSPRYKITEKSQAVAFWCDPISGHATLYWYRQILGQGPELLVQFQDESVVDDSQLPKDRFSAERLKGVDSTLKIQPAELGDSAMYLCASSLFGRSTEAFFGQGTRLTVV.

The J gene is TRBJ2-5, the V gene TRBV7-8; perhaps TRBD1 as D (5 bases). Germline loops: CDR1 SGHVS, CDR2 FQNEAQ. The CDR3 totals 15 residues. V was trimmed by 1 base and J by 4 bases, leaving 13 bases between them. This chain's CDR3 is CASSLVGQGGETQYF. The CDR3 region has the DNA TGTGCCAGCAGCTTAGTGGGGCAGGGCGGAGAGACCCAGTACTTC.

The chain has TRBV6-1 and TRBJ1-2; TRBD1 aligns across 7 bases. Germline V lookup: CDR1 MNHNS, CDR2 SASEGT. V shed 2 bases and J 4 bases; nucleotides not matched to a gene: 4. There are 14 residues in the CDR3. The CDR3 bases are TGTGCCAGCAGTGAAAACCGACAGGGCTATGGCTACACCTTC. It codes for CASSENRQGYGYTF.

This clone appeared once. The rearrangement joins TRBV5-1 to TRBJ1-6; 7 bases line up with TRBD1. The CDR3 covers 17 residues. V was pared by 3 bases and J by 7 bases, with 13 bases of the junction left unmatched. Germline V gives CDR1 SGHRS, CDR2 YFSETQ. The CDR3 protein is CASSWGTELGLNSPLHF. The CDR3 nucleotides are TGCGCCAGCAGCTGGGGGACAGAACTTGGACTCAATTCACCCCTCCACTTT.